This T cell receptor beta chain was documented in a study of shared clonotypes between healthy human individuals. Only in-frame clones appear in the TCRdb table, and some are missing; sequencing was by immunoSEQ multiplex PCR. Altogether around 1 million clones are present, over 75% being singletons, with the ten largest covering approximately 1.5%. To note about this clone: Antigen specificity is unknown.

Findings and limits, study-wide: Clonotype sharing among donors was expected to depend on sequencing depth. Non-shared clonotypes were found to have lower generation probabilities than the clonotypes that were shared by all four of the sorted-subset donors.

V lost 2 bases and J 11 bases, leaving 7 bases between the germline ends. The CDR3 sequence is 11 residues long. Germline V gene data show CDR1 as SGHNT and CDR2 as YYREEE (reference sequence). The rearrangement uses TRBV5-4 and TRBJ1-4; D gene unclear. Sequencing was done on a sample of memory CD4+ T cells sorted from blood. As for subset: CD45RA-negative fraction. The TCR originated in a man aged 18-30 years in good health. The CDR3 is CASSFEGKLFF. The CDR3 nucleotides are TGTGCCAGCAGCTTCGAGGGTAAACTGTTTTTT.